This TCR beta chain was found in a study of T cell responses to AZD1222 COVID-19 vaccine. Findings and limits, study-wide: Nearly half of spike-specific TCRs reportedly target variant regions that are unmutated in the B.1.351 and B.1.1.7 variants. Spike-specific TCR breadth and depth were elevated following two AZD1222 doses. The number of AZD1222 recipients seropositive at baseline was only five to seven. Across spike, vaccine-associated CD4 TCRs were found, dominant at 160-218 and 743-854.

V lost 2 bases, J lost 6 bases, and 11 bases lay in between. The CDR3 is 13 residues long. Germline lookup yields CDR1 MDHEN and CDR2 SYDVKM. As regards this clone: Its target is not known.

Sequencing used immunoSEQ multiplex PCR; TCRdb keeps in-frame clones, though not all of them. The sample has over 110,000 clones; over 85% are singletons. The sequence derives from an adult in good health. The sample consisted of peripheral blood, taken on day 0 of AZD1222 vaccination. This sequence joins TRBV28 and TRBJ2-7, with D hard to call. CDR3: CASSLGTLSEQYF. The CDR3 DNA is TGTGCCAGCAGTTTAGGAACTTTGTCCGAGCAGTACTTC.